This T cell receptor beta chain came from a study of vaccination effects on CD4 cells after COVID-19. Whole-study context: A median of 72 days separated the second dose and sampling.

Data came from immunoSEQ multiplex PCR; TCRdb stores just in-frame clones and leaves some out. The table lists approximately 13,000 clones, over 55% of them singletons, with over 8.5% in the top ten. With respect to this clone: Its antigen is currently unknown.

V lost 0 bases to trimming and J lost 0 bases, with 15 bases between them. CDR3 length: 18 amino acids. In germline, CDR1 is LGHNA, CDR2 YSLEER. After expansion with viral peptide pools in the ViraFEST assay, antigen-specific CD4+ T cells were sequenced. Isolating CD4+ T cells followed around nine days of culture. Two-dose vaccination with either BNT162b2 or mRNA-1273 was given to the participants. People in the vaccine group had not been infected with SARS-CoV-2 before, and their nucleocapsid antibodies were negative. Each well held some 2 million PBMC cultured with around 9 ug/ml peptides and about 9.7 IU/ml IL-2. On days 3 and 7, fresh IL-2 medium replaced half the medium.

This sequence originates from a human donor who received a COVID-19 vaccine. The chain recombines TRBV4-3 with TRBJ2-1; D not resolved. The material was CD4+ T cells from PBMCs cultured with SARS-CoV-2 spike peptides, obtained after COVID-19 vaccination. The CDR3 nucleotides read TGCGCCAGCAGCCAAGAGGTGGGCCTACAGAGCTCCTACAATGAGCAGTTCTTC. It encodes CASSQEVGLQSSYNEQFF.